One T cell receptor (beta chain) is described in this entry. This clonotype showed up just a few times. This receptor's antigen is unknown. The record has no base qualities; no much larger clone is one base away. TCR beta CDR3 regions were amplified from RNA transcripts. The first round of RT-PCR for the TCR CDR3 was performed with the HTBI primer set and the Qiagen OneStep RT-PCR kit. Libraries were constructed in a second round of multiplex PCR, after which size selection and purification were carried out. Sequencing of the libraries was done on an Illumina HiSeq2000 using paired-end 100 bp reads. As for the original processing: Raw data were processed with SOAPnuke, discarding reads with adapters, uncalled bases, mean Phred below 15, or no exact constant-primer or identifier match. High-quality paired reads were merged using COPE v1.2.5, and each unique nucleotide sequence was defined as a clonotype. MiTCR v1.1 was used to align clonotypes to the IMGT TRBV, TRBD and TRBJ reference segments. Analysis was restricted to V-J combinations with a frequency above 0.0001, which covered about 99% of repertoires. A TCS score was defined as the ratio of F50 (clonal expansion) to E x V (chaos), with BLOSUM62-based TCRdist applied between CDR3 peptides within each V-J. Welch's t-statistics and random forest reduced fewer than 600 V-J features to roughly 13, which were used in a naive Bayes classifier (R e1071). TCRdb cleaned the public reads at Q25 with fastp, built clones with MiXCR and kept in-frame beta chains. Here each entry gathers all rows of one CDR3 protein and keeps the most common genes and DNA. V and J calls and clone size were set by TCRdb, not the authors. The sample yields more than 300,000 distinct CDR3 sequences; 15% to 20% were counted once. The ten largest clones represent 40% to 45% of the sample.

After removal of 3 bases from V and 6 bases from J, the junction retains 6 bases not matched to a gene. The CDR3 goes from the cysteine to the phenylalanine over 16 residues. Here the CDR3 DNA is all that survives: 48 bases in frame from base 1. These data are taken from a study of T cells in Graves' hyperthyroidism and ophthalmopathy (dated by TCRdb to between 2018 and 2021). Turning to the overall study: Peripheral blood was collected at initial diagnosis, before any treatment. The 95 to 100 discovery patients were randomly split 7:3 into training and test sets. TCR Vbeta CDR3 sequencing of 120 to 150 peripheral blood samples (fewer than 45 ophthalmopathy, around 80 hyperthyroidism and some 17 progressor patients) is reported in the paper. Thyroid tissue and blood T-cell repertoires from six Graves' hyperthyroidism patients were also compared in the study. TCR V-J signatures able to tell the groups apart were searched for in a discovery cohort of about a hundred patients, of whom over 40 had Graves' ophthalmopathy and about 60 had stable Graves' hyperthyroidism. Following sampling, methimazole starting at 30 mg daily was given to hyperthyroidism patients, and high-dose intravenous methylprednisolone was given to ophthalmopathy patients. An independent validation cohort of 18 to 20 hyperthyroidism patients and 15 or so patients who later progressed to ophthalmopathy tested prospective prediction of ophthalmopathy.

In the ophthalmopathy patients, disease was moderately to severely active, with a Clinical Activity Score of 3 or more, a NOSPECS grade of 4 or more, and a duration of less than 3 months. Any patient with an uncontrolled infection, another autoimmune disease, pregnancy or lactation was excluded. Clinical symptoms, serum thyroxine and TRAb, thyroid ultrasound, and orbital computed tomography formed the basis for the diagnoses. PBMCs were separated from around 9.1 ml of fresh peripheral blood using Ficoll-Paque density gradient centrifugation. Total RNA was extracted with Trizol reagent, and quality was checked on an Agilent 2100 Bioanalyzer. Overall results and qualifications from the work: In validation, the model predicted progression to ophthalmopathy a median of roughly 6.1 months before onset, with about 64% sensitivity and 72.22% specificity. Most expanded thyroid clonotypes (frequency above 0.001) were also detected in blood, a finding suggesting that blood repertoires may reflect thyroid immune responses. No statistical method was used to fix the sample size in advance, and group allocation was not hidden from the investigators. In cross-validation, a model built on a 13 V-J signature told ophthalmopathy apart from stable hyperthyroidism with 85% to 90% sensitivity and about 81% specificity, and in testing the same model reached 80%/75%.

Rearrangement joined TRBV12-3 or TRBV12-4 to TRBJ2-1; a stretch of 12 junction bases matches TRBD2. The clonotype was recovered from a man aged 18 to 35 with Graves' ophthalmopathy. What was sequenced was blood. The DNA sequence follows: TGTGCCAGCAGTTTGTTAGGACTAGCGGGGCCCAATGAGCAGTTCTTC. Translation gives CASSLLGLAGPNEQFF.